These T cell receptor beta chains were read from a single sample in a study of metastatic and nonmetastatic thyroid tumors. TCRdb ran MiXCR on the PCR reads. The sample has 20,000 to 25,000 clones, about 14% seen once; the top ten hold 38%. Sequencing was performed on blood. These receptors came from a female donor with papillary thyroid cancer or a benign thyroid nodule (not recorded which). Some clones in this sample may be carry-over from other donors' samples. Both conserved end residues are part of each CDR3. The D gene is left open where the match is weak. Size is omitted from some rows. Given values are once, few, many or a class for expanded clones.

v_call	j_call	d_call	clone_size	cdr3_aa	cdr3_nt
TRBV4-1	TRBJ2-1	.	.	CASSPQRSLEQFF	TGCGCCAGCAGCCCCCAGAGGAGTTTGGAGCAGTTCTTC
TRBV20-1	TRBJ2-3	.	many	CSAAARLDTQYF	TGCAGTGCGGCGGCGCGTTTAGATACGCAGTATTTT
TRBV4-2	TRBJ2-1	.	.	CASSLDVEVHNEQFF	TGTGCCAGCAGCCTAGATGTAGAGGTCCACAATGAGCAGTTCTTC
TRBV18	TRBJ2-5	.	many	CASSPTELGTQYF	TGTGCCAGCTCACCGACAGAGTTGGGGACCCAGTACTTC
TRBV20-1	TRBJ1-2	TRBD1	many	CSASEQGSNYGYTF	TGCAGTGCTAGTGAACAGGGGAGTAACTATGGCTACACCTTC
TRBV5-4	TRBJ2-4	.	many	CASSPERAKNIQYF	TGTGCCAGCAGCCCAGAGAGAGCCAAAAACATTCAGTACTTC
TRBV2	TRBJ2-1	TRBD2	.	CASRVAGVGSYNEQFF	TGTGCCAGCAGGGTAGCGGGAGTTGGGTCCTACAATGAGCAGTTCTTC
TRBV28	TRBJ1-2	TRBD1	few	CASSPPTDRGYGYTF	TGTGCCAGCAGCCCCCCCACCGACAGGGGATATGGCTACACCTTC
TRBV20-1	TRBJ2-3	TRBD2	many	CSAKDLTSGRRGTDTQYF	TGCAGTGCTAAAGACCTGACTAGCGGGAGAAGAGGCACAGATACGCAGTATTTT
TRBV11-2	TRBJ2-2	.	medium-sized	CASSRDFTGELFF	TGTGCCAGCAGCCGGGACTTTACCGGGGAGCTGTTTTTT
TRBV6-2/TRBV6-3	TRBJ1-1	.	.	CASSDRMNTEAFF	TGTGCCAGCAGTGACAGGATGAACACTGAAGCTTTCTTT
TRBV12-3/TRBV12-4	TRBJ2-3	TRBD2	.	CASSLGLTSTDTRYF	TGTGCCAGCAGTTTGGGACTAACCAGCACAGATACGCGGTATTTT
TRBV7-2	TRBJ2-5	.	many	CASSEGQTQYF	TGTGCCAGCAGCGAGGGGCAGACCCAGTACTTC
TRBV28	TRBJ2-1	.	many	CASSLGPRSYNEQFF	TGTGCCAGCAGTTTAGGCCCTCGCTCCTACAATGAGCAGTTCTTC
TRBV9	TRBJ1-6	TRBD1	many	CASSVAPDRGRTPLHF	TGTGCCAGCAGCGTAGCTCCGGACAGGGGCAGGACACCCCTCCACTTT
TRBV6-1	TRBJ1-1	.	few	CASGKEGSDTEAFF	TGTGCCAGCGGAAAGGAGGGGTCGGACACTGAAGCTTTCTTT
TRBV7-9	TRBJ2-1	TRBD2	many	CASSPGRVFGNEQFF	TGTGCCAGCAGCCCCGGGAGGGTGTTCGGCAATGAGCAGTTCTTC
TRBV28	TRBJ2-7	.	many	CASSPRTNEQYF	TGTGCCAGCAGTCCTCGGACTAACGAGCAGTACTTC
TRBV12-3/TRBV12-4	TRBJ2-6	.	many	CASRPQGAGAGANVLTF	TGTGCCAGCAGGCCCCAGGGAGCCGGAGCTGGGGCCAACGTCCTGACTTTC
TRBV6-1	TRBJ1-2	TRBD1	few	CASSGSSGGAGGYTF	TGTGCCAGCAGTGGATCTTCAGGGGGCGCTGGGGGCTACACCTTC
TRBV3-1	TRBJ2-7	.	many	CASSQGQVGSYEQYF	TGTGCCAGCAGCCAAGGACAGGTTGGCTCCTACGAGCAGTACTTC
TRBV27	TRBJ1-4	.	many	CASSLSIPRVGEKLFF	TGTGCCAGCAGTTTATCGATTCCCAGGGTGGGTGAAAAACTGTTTTTT
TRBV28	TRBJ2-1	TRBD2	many	CASSPTPGLAALYNEQFF	TGTGCCAGCAGTCCCACACCCGGACTAGCGGCCCTCTACAATGAGCAGTTCTTC
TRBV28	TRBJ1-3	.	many	CASRDTAETGNTIYF	TGTGCCAGCAGAGACACCGCCGAGACTGGAAACACCATATATTTT
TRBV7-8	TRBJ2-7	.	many	CASSLRKGPDEQYF	TGTGCCAGCAGCTTAAGAAAGGGGCCCGACGAGCAGTACTTC
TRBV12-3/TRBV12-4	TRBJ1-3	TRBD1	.	CASRPGTGALEYF	TGTGCCAGCAGACCCGGGACAGGGGCTCTGGAATATTTT
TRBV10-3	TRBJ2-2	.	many	CAIQSVDGELFF	TGTGCCATCCAGTCGGTTGACGGGGAGCTGTTTTTT
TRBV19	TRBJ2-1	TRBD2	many	CAPPTGGIPPKFF	TGTGCCCCACCAACGGGGGGTATTCCCCCCAAGTTCTTC
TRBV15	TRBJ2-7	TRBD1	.	CATSRELGGHEQYF	TGTGCCACAAGCAGAGAGTTAGGGGGCCACGAGCAGTACTTC
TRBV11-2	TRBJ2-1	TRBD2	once	CASSPTSGRGNEQFF	TGTGCCAGCAGCCCCACTAGCGGGAGAGGAAATGAGCAGTTCTTC
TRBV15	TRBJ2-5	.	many	CATSRGQKETQYF	TGTGCCACCAGCAGAGGGCAGAAAGAGACCCAGTACTTC
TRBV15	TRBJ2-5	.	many	CATSRQRRETQYF	TGTGCCACCAGCAGACAAAGAAGGGAGACCCAGTACTTC
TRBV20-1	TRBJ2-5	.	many	CSARRGRQIQETQYF	TGCAGTGCCCGGAGGGGTCGACAGATCCAAGAGACCCAGTACTTC
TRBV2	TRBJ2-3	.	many	CASSAGQTTDTQYF	TGTGCCAGCAGTGCGGGACAAACCACAGATACGCAGTATTTT
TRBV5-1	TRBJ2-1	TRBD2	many	CASSPGLGGLVNEQFF	TGCGCCAGCAGCCCGGGTTTGGGTGGACTAGTCAATGAGCAGTTCTTC
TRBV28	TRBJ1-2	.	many	CASSGRGGYTF	TGTGCCAGCAGTGGACGGGGAGGCTACACCTTC
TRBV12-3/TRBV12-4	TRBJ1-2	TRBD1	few	CASSHDRDSYGYTF	TGTGCCAGCAGCCACGACCGGGACAGTTATGGCTACACCTTC
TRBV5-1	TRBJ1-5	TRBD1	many	CASSLGDSRNQPQHF	TGCGCCAGCAGCTTGGGGGACAGCCGCAATCAGCCCCAGCATTTT
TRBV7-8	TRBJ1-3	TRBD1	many	CASSINRGTGNTIYF	TGTGCCAGCAGCATTAACAGGGGGACTGGAAACACCATATATTTT
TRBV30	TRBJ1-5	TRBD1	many	CAWSVIGRGDQPQHF	TGTGCCTGGAGTGTAATAGGCAGGGGGGATCAGCCCCAGCATTTT
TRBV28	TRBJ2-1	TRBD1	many	CASTPPRTGGGNEQFF	TGTGCCAGCACCCCCCCTAGGACAGGGGGGGGGAATGAGCAGTTCTTC
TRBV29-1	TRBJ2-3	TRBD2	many	CSVEDPPGLVAQYF	TGCAGCGTTGAAGATCCTCCAGGACTAGTTGCGCAGTATTTT